This T cell receptor (beta chain) appears in the sequencing data of a study of T cell responses to AZD1222 COVID-19 vaccine. With V trimmed by 5 bases and J by 7 bases, 14 bases remained unmatched. Germline V gene sequence: CDR1 SGHVS, CDR2 FQNEAQ. This CDR3 has 16 amino acids. Points from the study as a whole: It was only 6 or 7 AZD1222 recipients who were seropositive at baseline. Increased Spike-specific TCR breadth and depth were observed after two AZD1222 doses.

The protocol was immunoSEQ multiplex PCR, while the TCRdb copy is restricted to in-frame clones and leaves out a portion. The profile covers about 150,000 clones, with about 87% appearing a single time and roughly 2.9% taken by the ten largest. A remark on this clone: No antigen is known for it.

The source was peripheral blood, collected on day 0 of AZD1222 vaccination. V and J are TRBV7-8 and TRBJ1-5; 7 bases map to TRBD1. This TCR came from an adult in good health. CDR3 in amino acids: CASSRTREGADQPQHF. The CDR3 nucleotides are TGTGCCAGCAGCCGCACCAGGGAGGGGGCGGACCAGCCCCAGCATTTT.